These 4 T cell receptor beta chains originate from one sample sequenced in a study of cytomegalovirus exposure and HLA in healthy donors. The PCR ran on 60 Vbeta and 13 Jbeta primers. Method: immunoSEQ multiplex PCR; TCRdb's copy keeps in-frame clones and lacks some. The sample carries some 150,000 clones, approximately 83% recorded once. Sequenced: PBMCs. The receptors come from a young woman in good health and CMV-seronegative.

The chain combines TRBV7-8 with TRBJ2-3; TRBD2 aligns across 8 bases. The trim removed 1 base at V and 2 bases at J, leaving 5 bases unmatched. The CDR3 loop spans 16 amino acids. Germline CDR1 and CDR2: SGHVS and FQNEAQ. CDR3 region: CASSLERGGYTDTQYF. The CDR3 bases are TGTGCCAGCAGCTTAGAGCGCGGGGGGTACACAGATACGCAGTATTTT.

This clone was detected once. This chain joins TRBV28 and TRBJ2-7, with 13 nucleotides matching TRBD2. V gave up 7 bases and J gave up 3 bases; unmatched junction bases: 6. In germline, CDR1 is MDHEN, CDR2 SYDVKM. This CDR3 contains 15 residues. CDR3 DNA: TGTGCCAGCATTGGGGGACTAGCGGGGAACTACGAGCAGTACTTC. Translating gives CASIGGLAGNYEQYF.

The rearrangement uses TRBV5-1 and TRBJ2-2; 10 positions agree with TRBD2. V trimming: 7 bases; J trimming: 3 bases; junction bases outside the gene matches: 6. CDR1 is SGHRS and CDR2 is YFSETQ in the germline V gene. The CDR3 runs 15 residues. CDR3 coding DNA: TGCGCCAGCTTTTTAGCGGGGGGATACACCGGGGAGCTGTTTTTT. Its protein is CASFLAGGYTGELFF. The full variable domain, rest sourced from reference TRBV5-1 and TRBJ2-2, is KAGVTQTPRYLIKTRGQQVTLSCSPISGHRSVSWYQQTPGQGLQFLFEYFSETQRNKGNFPGRFSGRQFSNSRSEMNVSTLELGDSALYLCASFLAGGYTGELFFGEGSRLTVL.

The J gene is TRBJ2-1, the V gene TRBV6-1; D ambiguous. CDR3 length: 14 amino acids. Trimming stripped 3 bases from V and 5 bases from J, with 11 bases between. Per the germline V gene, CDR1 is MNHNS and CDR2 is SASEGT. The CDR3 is CASSDFRYHNEQFF. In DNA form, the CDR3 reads TGTGCCAGCAGTGATTTTCGGTACCACAATGAGCAGTTCTTC.